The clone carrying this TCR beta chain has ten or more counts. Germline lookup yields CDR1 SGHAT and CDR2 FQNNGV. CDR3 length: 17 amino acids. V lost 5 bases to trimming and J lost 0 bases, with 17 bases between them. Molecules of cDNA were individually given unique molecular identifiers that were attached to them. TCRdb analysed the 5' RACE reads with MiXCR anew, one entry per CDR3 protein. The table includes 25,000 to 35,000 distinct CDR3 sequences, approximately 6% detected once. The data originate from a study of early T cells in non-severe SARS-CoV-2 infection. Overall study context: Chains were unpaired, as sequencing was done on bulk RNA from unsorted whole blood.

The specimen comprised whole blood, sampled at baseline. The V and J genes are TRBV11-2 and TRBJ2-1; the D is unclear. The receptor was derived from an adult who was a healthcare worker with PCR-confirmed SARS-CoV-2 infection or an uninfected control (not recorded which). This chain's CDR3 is CASSIRIRGASYNEQFF. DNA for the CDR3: TGTGCCAGCAGCATCCGTATAAGAGGAGCCTCCTACAATGAGCAGTTCTTC.